The clone carrying this T cell receptor (beta chain) was counted ten times or more. Its target is not known. This CDR3 has 23 amino acids. V dropped 2 bases and J dropped 2 bases, with 36 bases sitting between them. This specimen belongs to a study of blood T cells in healthy people across ages. Through a sample-barcoded 5' primer and a J-beta primer mix, a second PCR was run for about 7 to 12 cycles. TCRdb analysed the 5' RACE reads with MiXCR anew, one entry per CDR3 protein. The table lists 650,000 to 1,000,000 distinct CDR3 sequences, 36% of them singletons. Study results and limitations: What prevented conclusive comparison of naive and antigen-experienced cells was that PBMCs were unsorted. Correlation between TCR beta diversity and naive T cell percentage was strong. In the absence of known donor CMV status, changes in expanded clonotypes were possibly confounded. Age brought a roughly linear fall in TCR beta diversity measured per million T cells.

The sequence derives from a man aged 18 to 35 in good health. Sequenced material: blood. The V gene is TRBV12-3 or TRBV12-4, the J gene TRBJ1-1; the D gene is possibly TRBD1 (6 bases). CDR3 in amino acids: CASSLSRVVREESVGTTNTEAFF. The CDR3 nucleotides read TGTGCCAGCAGTTTATCCCGAGTAGTGAGGGAAGAGAGTGTCGGGACAACAAACACTGAAGCTTTCTTT.